This T cell receptor (beta chain) appears in the sequencing data of a study of CD8+CD57+ T cells in acquired aplastic anemia. Regarding this clonotype: The antigen remains unidentified.

By flow cytometry, patients selected for sequencing had shown an expansion of CD8+CD57+ cells. Every one of the patients had aplastic anemia (severe, acquired). TCR beta VDJ and CDR3 profiles were obtained from a genomic DNA template. TCRdb independently ran MiXCR on the reads; one entry per CDR3 protein. The sample carries a few hundred thousand distinct CDR3 sequences, approximately 86% recorded once. The study, taken as a whole, reports: Comparison of patients with controls identified about 27 shared CD8+ CDR3 sequences. Significant differences in CD8+ Simpson's diversity were not observed between patients and controls.

The specimen was sorted CD4+, CD8+, or CD8+CD57+ T cells (not recorded which) from PBMCs. This TCR came from a human donor with aplastic anemia.

CDR3 sequence: CASSDAGTHTTQYF. CDR3 DNA sequence: TGTGCCAGCAGCGACGCGGGAACTCATACGACGCAGTATTTT. V is TRBV2 and J is TRBJ2-3, with a tentative D call TRBD2 (6 bases). CDR1 is SNHLY and CDR2 is FYNNEI in the germline V gene. CDR3 length: 14 residues. Trimming shortened V by 6 bases and J by 9 bases, and 19 bases separated the two germline ends.